The 26 T cell receptor beta chains below were found in one sample sequenced in a study of shared clonotypes between healthy human individuals. Produced via immunoSEQ multiplex PCR; TCRdb's table is partial and in-frame only. Of 2 million to 2.5 million clones in the sample, under 95% were seen once. The specimen was naive CD4+ T cells from PBMCs. This sample's subset: CD45RA+ positively selected. Source of these receptors: a man aged 18 to 30 in good health. Some clones in this sample may be carry-over from other donors' samples.

The CDR3, as DNA: TGTGCCAGCAGTCCCCGCCAGGGCCCTGAAGCTTTCTTT. Its translation: CASSPRQGPEAFF. The chain joins TRBV27 to TRBJ1-1, with a tentative D call TRBD1 (5 bases). Per the germline V gene, CDR1 is MNHEY and CDR2 is SMNVEV (reference sequence). V shed 5 bases and J shed 6 bases, with 13 bases lying between them. This CDR3 has 13 residues.

This chain links TRBV7-3 with TRBJ2-2; 10 nucleotides match TRBD1. Germline loops: CDR1 SGHTA, CDR2 FQGTGA. The CDR3 loop spans 16 amino acids. J was trimmed by 6 bases and V by 3 bases; bases with no gene match: 7. CDR3 sequence reads: CASSFWTGGIAGELFF. CDR3 DNA: TGTGCCAGCAGCTTTTGGACAGGGGGTATCGCCGGGGAGCTGTTTTTT.

The gene calls are TRBV30 and TRBJ1-1; no clear D. Trimming removed 5 bases at V and 3 bases at J, with 13 bases between. This CDR3 comprises 13 residues. Germline V CDR1 and CDR2: GTSNPN, SVGIG (reference sequence). The CDR3 region has the DNA TGTGCCTGGTCCCTTGAGTCGGACACTGAAGCTTTCTTT. This sequence encodes CAWSLESDTEAFF.

This clone was recorded once. The gene calls are TRBV5-8 and TRBJ1-2; D ambiguous. V lost 2 bases to trimming and J lost 4 bases, with 9 bases between them. Germline lookup yields CDR1 SGHTS and CDR2 YDEGEE. This CDR3 region has 13 residues. The CDR3 reads CASSLNRIYGYTF. The CDR3 coding sequence is TGTGCCAGCAGCTTAAACAGAATCTATGGCTACACCTTC.

V and J are TRBV23-1 and TRBJ1-3, with D maybe TRBD1 (6 bases). TRBV23-1 is an ORF; its function is uncertain. Trimming removed 3 bases from V and 0 bases from J, with 18 bases in between. The CDR3 has 18 residues. The CDR3 bases are TGCGCCAGCAGTCATGGGAGGATAGGGGGGTCCTCTGGAAACACCATATATTTT. Encoded protein: CASSHGRIGGSSGNTIYF.

The rearrangement uses TRBV27 and TRBJ2-7, with D perhaps matching TRBD2 (5 bases). The germline V gene has CDR1 MNHEY and CDR2 SMNVEV (reference sequence). The CDR3 has 16 amino acids. Trimming took off 3 bases at V and 3 bases at J, with 18 bases between the two ends. The CDR3 region is CASSLRVGQGLYEQYF. CDR3 nucleotide sequence: TGTGCCAGCAGTTTGCGGGTGGGCCAAGGGCTCTACGAGCAGTACTTC.

The CDR3, as DNA: TGTGCCAGCAGTTACTCGATTAATTCGGGTAGAACTGAAGCTTTCTTT. Translated: CASSYSINSGRTEAFF. The chain uses TRBV6-5 and TRBJ1-1; no clear D. V lost 0 bases, J lost 5 bases, and 16 bases lay in between. CDR3 size: 16 residues. Germline-derived CDR1 and CDR2 are MNHEY and SVGAGI.

The chain carries TRBV5-6 and TRBJ1-2; D is possibly TRBD1 (5 bases). The CDR3 covers 15 residues. Between the trimmed V and J ends, which lost 0 bases and 7 bases, there was a span of 16 bases. Germline loops: CDR1 SGHDT, CDR2 YYEEEE. The CDR3 DNA is TGTGCCAGCAGCTTGGCCCCCGGGGCTTCGGGTGGCTACACCTTC. Protein product: CASSLAPGASGGYTF.

CDR3 sequence (DNA): TGCGCCAGCAGCCCGCTGGCGGGGGCGGAAGAGACCCAGTACTTC. Its protein is CASSPLAGAEETQYF. The rearrangement links TRBV5-1 to TRBJ2-5; D might be TRBD2 (7 bases). Germline loops: CDR1 SGHRS, CDR2 YFSETQ. CDR3 size: 15 residues. Trimming cost V 4 bases and J 3 bases, with 16 bases left between them.

The J gene is TRBJ2-2, the V gene TRBV18; 13 bases fit TRBD2. The junction had 7 bases not matched to a gene; V was cut back by 3 bases and J by 0 bases. The V gene's germline CDR1 is KGHSH and CDR2 LQKENI. The CDR3 is 19 amino acids. CDR3 DNA sequence: TGTGCCAGCTCACCTCCCGGGGGGACTAGCGGGACGAACACCGGGGAGCTGTTTTTT. It is translated as CASSPPGGTSGTNTGELFF. The full variable domain, completed using reference TRBV18 and TRBJ2-2, is NAGVMQNPRHLVRRRGQEARLRCSPMKGHSHVYWYRQLPEEGLKFMVYLQKENIIDESGMPKERFSAEFPKEGPSILRIQQVVRGDSAAYFCASSPPGGTSGTNTGELFFGEGSRLTVL.

V is TRBV27 and J is TRBJ2-7, with 10 bases identical to TRBD2. There are 16 residues in the CDR3. V was pared by 5 bases and J by 3 bases, with 10 bases of the junction left unmatched. CDR1 MNHEY and CDR2 SMNVEV come from the germline V gene (reference sequence). CDR3: CASSNRGLATRYEQYF. DNA for the CDR3: TGTGCCAGCAGTAATCGGGGACTAGCGACTCGCTACGAGCAGTACTTC.

The chain uses TRBV2 and TRBJ1-2; D perhaps matches TRBD1 (5 bases). Between the trimmed V and J ends, which lost 3 bases and 4 bases, there was a span of 12 bases. The CDR3 sequence is 14 residues long. Germline assignment: CDR1 SNHLY and CDR2 FYNNEI. DNA for the CDR3: TGTGCCAGCAGTGAGATGGGGGATCTCTATGGCTACACCTTC. Its protein product is CASSEMGDLYGYTF.

CDR3 amino acids: CATSASGTYFSYEQYF. CDR3 coding DNA: TGTGCCACCAGCGCCTCCGGGACGTACTTCTCCTACGAGCAGTACTTC. This chain links TRBV15 with TRBJ2-7; D possibly uses TRBD1 or TRBD2 (5 bases each). V lost 5 bases and J lost 0, with 17 bases in between. The CDR3 runs 16 residues. Germline V CDR1 and CDR2: LNHNV, YYDKDF (reference sequence).

A remark on this clone: Other DNA sequences in the sample encode the same CDR3. The V and J genes are TRBV18 and TRBJ2-5, with 9 nucleotides matching TRBD1. This CDR3 has 13 amino acids. Trimming at V came to 4 bases and at J to 3 bases, leaving 0 bases not matched to a gene. Germline CDR1 reads KGHSH; CDR2 reads LQKENI. The CDR3 loop reads CASSRDREETQYF. DNA for the CDR3: TGTGCCAGCTCACGGGACAGGGAAGAGACCCAGTACTTC.

The rearrangement joins TRBV20-1 to TRBJ2-3, with a weak D call TRBD1 (5 bases). Germline V gives CDR1 DFQATT, CDR2 SNEGSKA (reference sequence). The CDR3 covers 11 residues. Trimming left V 6 bases short and J 4 bases short, with 8 bases between. CDR3 amino acids: CSAKGPDTQYF. The CDR3 DNA reads TGCAGTGCAAAGGGGCCAGATACGCAGTATTTT.

The V call is TRBV19, the J call TRBJ1-3, with D perhaps TRBD1 (5 bases). Trimming removed 3 bases from V and 2 bases from J, with 14 bases in between. Looked up from germline, CDR1 is LNHDA and CDR2 is SQIVND (reference sequence). The CDR3 is made up of 16 amino acids. Here the CDR3 reads CASSISPVGPGNTIYF. In DNA form, the CDR3 reads TGTGCCAGTAGTATCTCCCCCGTGGGGCCTGGAAACACCATATATTTT.

Concerning this clone: Other DNA sequences in the same sample also yield this CDR3. CDR3: CASSIRGAGANVLTF. CDR3 bases: TGTGCCAGTAGTATCCGGGGCGCTGGGGCCAACGTCCTGACTTTC. The chain has TRBV19 and TRBJ2-6, with D possibly called TRBD1 or TRBD2 (5 bases each). The V gene's germline CDR1 is LNHDA and CDR2 SQIVND (reference sequence). Trimming stripped 3 bases from V and 2 bases from J, with 8 bases between. There are 15 residues in the CDR3.

The CDR3 sequence: CASSEFSIPLTDTQYF. Here the CDR3 DNA reads TGTGCCAGCAGTGAATTCTCAATACCCCTCACAGATACGCAGTATTTT. The rearrangement links TRBV6-1 to TRBJ2-3; D is unclear. The CDR3 totals 16 residues. Germline assignment: CDR1 MNHNS and CDR2 SASEGT. The V and J ends lost 2 bases and 2 bases respectively, with 14 bases between them.

The chain links TRBV27 to TRBJ2-5, with D possibly matching TRBD2 (6 bases). The V gene's germline CDR1 is MNHEY and CDR2 SMNVEV (reference sequence). Deletions cut 4 bases from V and 7 bases from J, with 13 bases between. The CDR3 has 13 amino acids. The CDR3 sequence is CASSSFQGGTQYF. Written as DNA, the CDR3 is TGTGCCAGCAGTTCGTTCCAGGGAGGGACCCAGTACTTC.

The V call is TRBV28, the J call TRBJ2-5; D is perhaps TRBD1 (7 bases). The germline CDR1 and CDR2 sequences are MDHEN and SYDVKM. V was pared by 7 bases and J by 9 bases, with 18 bases between. The CDR3 totals 13 residues. The CDR3 sequence: CASTGGTMTAQYF. The CDR3 DNA sequence: TGTGCCAGCACAGGGGGGACCATGACGGCCCAGTACTTC.

The gene calls are TRBV7-9 and TRBJ2-7; 8 bases align to TRBD2. This CDR3 is built from 16 residues. V shed 6 bases, J shed 9 bases, and the junction held 19 bases outside the gene matches. CDR1 and CDR2 from the germline V gene are SEHNR and FQNEAQ (reference sequence). The CDR3 region is CASRPGGALDSIGQYF. In DNA, the CDR3 is TGTGCCAGCAGACCGGGGGGGGCCCTTGACTCCATCGGGCAGTACTTC.

The chain couples TRBV11-3 to TRBJ2-1; the D gene is possibly TRBD1 (6 bases). From germline, CDR1 is SGHNT and CDR2 YENEEA. The length of the CDR3 is 16 residues. V lost 5 bases and J lost 4, with 18 bases in between. This chain's CDR3 is CASSGAGAERYNEQFF. In nucleotides, the CDR3 is TGTGCCAGCAGCGGGGCAGGGGCAGAACGGTACAATGAGCAGTTCTTC.

Worth noting for this clone: This same CDR3 is encoded by further DNA sequences in the sample. The gene calls are TRBV20-1 and TRBJ2-5; D remains unclear. The CDR3 is 11 amino acids. Trimming pared 6 bases from V and 5 bases from J, leaving 10 bases between. Germline V gene data show CDR1 as DFQATT and CDR2 as SNEGSKA (reference sequence). CDR3 bases: TGCAGTGCCAAAGGACGGGAGACCCAGTACTTC. Translated, it gives CSAKGRETQYF.

The rearrangement links TRBV7-3 to TRBJ2-1; D remains ambiguous. Trimming pared 2 bases from V and 2 bases from J, leaving 16 bases between. In germline, CDR1 is SGHTA, CDR2 FQGTGA. The CDR3 totals 17 residues. The CDR3 loop is CASSLLPGLVTYNEQFF. DNA for the CDR3: TGTGCCAGCAGCTTATTGCCCGGTTTAGTTACCTACAATGAGCAGTTCTTC.

This clone was seen a single time. The J gene is TRBJ2-7, the V gene TRBV28, with D perhaps matching TRBD2 (6 bases). This CDR3 is 15 amino acids long. The ends were cut back, 5 bases at V and 2 bases at J, with 16 bases in the middle. Germline CDR1 MDHEN, CDR2 SYDVKM. CDR3 in amino acids: CASSLAAAGTYEQYF. In DNA form, the CDR3 reads TGTGCCAGCAGTCTTGCGGCGGCGGGGACCTACGAGCAGTACTTC. The full variable domain, its missing parts supplied by reference TRBV28 and TRBJ2-7, is DVKVTQSSRYLVKRTGEKVFLECVQDMDHENMFWYRQDPGLGLRLIYFSYDVKMKEKGDIPEGYSVSREKKERFSLILESASTNQTSMYLCASSLAAAGTYEQYFGPGTRLTVT.

The gene calls are TRBV4-1 and TRBJ2-5, with TRBD2 matching 8 bases. The last part of the DNA fits TRBJ2-7 better; the J call may be wrong. There are 17 residues in the CDR3. Germline V CDR1 and CDR2: MGHRA, YSYEKL. The CDR3 DNA reads TGCGCCAGCAGCCAAGGGCCGGGAGGGACCCTCTCCTACGAGCAGTACTTC. It translates to CASSQGPGGTLSYEQYF.